The rows below give T cell receptor beta chains drawn from one sample of a study of human T cells and chemical hapten exposure. TCRdb re-called the RACE reads through MiXCR, storing one row per CDR3 protein. The sample yields some 36,000 distinct CDR3 sequences, 6% to 9.5% seen once. Sequencing used whole blood, obtained in connection with sensitization to the hapten diphenylcyclopropenone (DPC). These TCRs come from a woman in her fifties or sixties with alopecia areata. Some clones in this sample may be carry-over from other donors' samples. CDR3s include the opening cysteine and the closing phenylalanine or tryptophan. D genes are given only for firm matches. Clone size is given for some rows only: seen once, a few or many times, or a class if the clone is expanded.

j_call clone_size d_call v_call cdr3_aa cdr3_nt
TRBJ1-4 many - TRBV29-1 CSVIPGSNEKLFF TGCAGCGTTATCCCCGGGAGTAATGAAAAACTGTTTTTT
TRBJ2-4 few - TRBV2 CASSEGNLAKNIQYF TGTGCCAGCAGTGAAGGAAACTTAGCCAAAAACATTCAGTACTTC
TRBJ2-3 few - TRBV29-1 CSVARSTDTQYF TGCAGCGTTGCACGGAGCACAGATACGCAGTATTTT
TRBJ2-1 many - TRBV7-9 CASSQSRGGNEQFF TGTGCCAGCAGCCAAAGCAGGGGCGGGAATGAGCAGTTCTTC
TRBJ2-1 - TRBD2 TRBV20-1 CSAIPGTSVSYNEQFF TGCAGTGCCATACCGGGGACTAGCGTGTCCTACAATGAGCAGTTCTTC
TRBJ2-4 many - TRBV7-6 CASSLEDGLAKNIQYF TGTGCCAGCAGCTTAGAGGATGGGCTAGCCAAAAACATTCAGTACTTC
TRBJ2-2 - - TRBV5-4 CASSLETDTGELFF TGTGCCAGCAGCTTGGAGACTGACACCGGGGAGCTGTTTTTT
TRBJ2-3 many TRBD1 TRBV7-2 CASSLTGGKNTQYF TGTGCCAGCAGCTTAACAGGGGGTAAAAATACGCAGTATTTT
TRBJ1-1 many - TRBV7-2 CASSSQGGTEAFF TGTGCCAGCAGTTCTCAGGGAGGGACTGAAGCTTTCTTT
TRBJ1-2 many - TRBV18 CASSPQGSDYGYTF TGTGCCAGCTCACCCCAGGGGAGTGACTATGGCTACACCTTC
TRBJ1-3 - TRBD1 TRBV18 CASSPTPQGANTIYF TGTGCCAGCTCCCCGACGCCACAGGGGGCAAACACCATATATTTT
TRBJ1-5 - TRBD1 TRBV29-1 CSAKGAGNQPQHF TGCAGCGCCAAGGGGGCGGGAAATCAGCCCCAGCATTTT
TRBJ1-6 - - TRBV7-2 CASSLEPSPLHF TGTGCCAGCAGCTTAGAACCCTCACCCCTCCACTTT
TRBJ2-3 many - TRBV9 CASSFRSGASLSTDTQYF TGTGCCAGCAGCTTCCGATCTGGCGCATCATTAAGCACAGATACGCAGTATTTT
TRBJ2-1 many - TRBV19 CASSMTSGIGEQFF TGTGCCAGTAGTATGACCTCAGGGATCGGTGAGCAGTTCTTC
TRBJ2-1 many - TRBV9 CASSSPGTWTF TGTGCCAGCAGCTCCCCAGGTACTTGGACCTTC
TRBJ2-1 few TRBD2 TRBV12-3/TRBV12-4 CASSLVTGRTSGRVSSYNEQFF TGTGCCAGCAGTTTAGTTACAGGGCGGACTAGCGGGAGGGTGAGCTCCTACAATGAGCAGTTCTTC
TRBJ2-1 many TRBD2 TRBV6-4 CASSAGETSGRWHTSTGNEQFF TGTGCCAGCAGTGCCGGCGAAACTAGCGGGAGGTGGCACACTTCCACCGGCAATGAGCAGTTCTTC
TRBJ1-3 many - TRBV7-8 CASSLRSGTHPGNTIYF TGTGCCAGCAGCTTACGATCCGGGACCCACCCTGGAAACACCATATATTTT
TRBJ2-3 many - TRBV18 CASSPLPGSTSTDTQYF TGTGCCAGCTCACCACTCCCAGGTTCTACTAGCACAGATACGCAGTATTTT
TRBJ1-5 few TRBD1 TRBV29-1 CSVAGTGWGNQPQHF TGCAGCGTAGCAGGGACAGGGTGGGGCAATCAGCCCCAGCATTTT
TRBJ2-4 - - TRBV12-2 CASRSTGKNIQYF TGTGCAAGTCGCTCCACAGGGAAAAACATTCAGTACTTC
TRBJ2-3 many - TRBV7-6 CASSPRTTTDTQYF TGTGCCAGCAGCCCCCGGACTACCACAGATACGCAGTATTTT
TRBJ1-1 many - TRBV3-1 CASSQGGAAREAFF TGTGCCAGCAGCCAAGGAGGGGCTGCCCGAGAAGCTTTCTTT
TRBJ2-2 - - TRBV19 CASSIGANTGELFF TGTGCCAGTAGTATCGGTGCGAACACCGGGGAGCTGTTTTTT
TRBJ1-1 many - TRBV29-1 CSALGMNTEAFF TGCAGCGCCCTGGGGATGAACACTGAAGCTTTCTTT
TRBJ2-1 few TRBD1 TRBV29-1 CKVRTGGDEQFF TGCAAGGTTAGAACAGGGGGCGATGAGCAGTTCTTC
TRBJ2-2 many TRBD2 TRBV6-5 CASSYLASGRPGELFF TGTGCCAGCAGTTACCTGGCTAGCGGGAGACCCGGGGAGCTGTTTTTT
TRBJ2-5 many - TRBV11-3 CASSLVRSSGETQYF TGTGCCAGCAGCTTAGTACGCTCGTCCGGCGAGACCCAGTACTTC
TRBJ2-1 few TRBD2 TRBV18 CASSPQLAGAYNEQFF TGTGCCAGCTCACCACAGCTAGCGGGAGCCTACAATGAGCAGTTCTTC
TRBJ1-1 many - TRBV10-3 CAISESLRNTEAFF TGTGCCATCAGTGAGTCGTTACGGAACACTGAAGCTTTCTTT
TRBJ1-4 many TRBD1 TRBV19 CASRTGATNEKLFF TGTGCCAGTAGGACAGGGGCAACTAATGAAAAACTGTTTTTT
TRBJ1-5 - - TRBV29-1 CSIRGGLNQPQHF TGCAGCATACGGGGGGGACTCAATCAGCCCCAGCATTTT
TRBJ1-4 many - TRBV19 CASSAISTNEKLFF TGTGCCAGTAGTGCTATTTCAACTAATGAAAAACTGTTTTTT
TRBJ1-2 - - TRBV7-9 CASSFGIANYGYTF TGTGCCAGCAGCTTCGGGATAGCTAACTATGGCTACACCTTC
TRBJ2-7 many - TRBV28 CASRHPSSYEQYF TGTGCCAGCAGGCACCCGTCCTCCTACGAGCAGTACTTC
TRBJ2-1 many - TRBV7-8 CASSLFRGPRDEQFF TGTGCCAGCAGCTTATTCCGCGGTCCTCGGGATGAGCAGTTCTTC
TRBJ1-3 many - TRBV7-6 CASSLDPRWSGSGNTIYF TGTGCCAGCAGCTTAGACCCGAGGTGGTCGGGCTCTGGAAACACCATATATTTT
TRBJ1-1 many TRBD1 TRBV5-1 CASSRPTGTDEAFF TGCGCCAGCAGCCGCCCGACCGGGACAGATGAAGCTTTCTTT